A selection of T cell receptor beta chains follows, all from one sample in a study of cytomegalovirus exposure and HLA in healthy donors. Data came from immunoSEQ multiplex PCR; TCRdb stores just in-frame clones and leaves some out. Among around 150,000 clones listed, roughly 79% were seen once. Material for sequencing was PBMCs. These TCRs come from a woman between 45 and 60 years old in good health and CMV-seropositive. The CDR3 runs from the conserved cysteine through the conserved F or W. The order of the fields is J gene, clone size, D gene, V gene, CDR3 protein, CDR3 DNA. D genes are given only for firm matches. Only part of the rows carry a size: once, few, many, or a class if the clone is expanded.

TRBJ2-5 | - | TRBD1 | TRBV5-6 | CASEDRDRGLETQYF | TGTGCCAGCGAGGACCGGGACAGGGGGCTTGAGACCCAGTACTTC
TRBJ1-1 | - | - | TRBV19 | CASTMGGFDTEAFF | TGTGCCAGTACAATGGGAGGTTTTGACACTGAAGCTTTCTTT
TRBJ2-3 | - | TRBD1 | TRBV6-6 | CASSSPGQYTDTQYF | TGTGCCAGCAGTAGTCCGGGACAGTACACAGATACGCAGTATTTT
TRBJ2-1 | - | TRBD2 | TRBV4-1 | CASSQDQREWTDEQFF | TGCGCCAGCAGCCAAGACCAGCGGGAGTGGACGGATGAGCAGTTCTTC
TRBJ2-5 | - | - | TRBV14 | CASSGRGYEETQYF | TGTGCCAGCAGCGGCAGGGGCTACGAAGAGACCCAGTACTTC
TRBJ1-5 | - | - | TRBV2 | CASRGGRTGEPQHF | TGTGCCAGCAGGGGGGGGAGAACGGGCGAGCCCCAGCATTTT
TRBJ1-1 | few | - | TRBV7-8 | CASSLGGEGVLTEAFF | TGTGCCAGCAGCTTGGGAGGCGAGGGAGTTCTCACTGAAGCTTTCTTT
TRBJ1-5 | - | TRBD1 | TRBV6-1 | CASSYPDRGHQPQHF | TGTGCCAGCAGCTATCCGGACAGGGGTCATCAGCCCCAGCATTTT
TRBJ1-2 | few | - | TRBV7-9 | CASSLDWGDNYGYTF | TGTGCCAGCAGCTTAGACTGGGGGGATAACTATGGCTACACCTTC
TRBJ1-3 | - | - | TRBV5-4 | CASSVTGSGNTIYF | TGTGCCAGCAGCGTGACAGGTTCTGGAAACACCATATATTTT
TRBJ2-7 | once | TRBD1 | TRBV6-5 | CASTLGQGWPYEQYF | TGTGCCAGCACCTTGGGACAGGGTTGGCCCTACGAGCAGTACTTC
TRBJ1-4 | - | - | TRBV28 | CASSLVGADDEKLFF | TGTGCCAGCAGTTTAGTAGGGGCGGACGATGAAAAACTGTTTTTT
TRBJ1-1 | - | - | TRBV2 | CASTPRGGNTEAFF | TGTGCCAGCACCCCTCGGGGGGGGAACACTGAAGCTTTCTTT
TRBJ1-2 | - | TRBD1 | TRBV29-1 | CSVRTGGSQGYTF | TGCAGCGTTAGGACAGGGGGCTCGCAAGGCTACACCTTC
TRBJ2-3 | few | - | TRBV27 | CASSLWLRVGQSTDTQYF | TGTGCCAGCAGTTTATGGCTTAGAGTTGGACAAAGCACAGATACGCAGTATTTT
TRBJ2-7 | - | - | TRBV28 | CASRRGPYEQYF | TGTGCCAGCAGAAGGGGCCCCTACGAGCAGTACTTC
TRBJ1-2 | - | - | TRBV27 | CASSLSGRFNYGYTF | TGTGCCAGCAGTTTATCGGGCAGATTTAACTATGGCTACACCTTC
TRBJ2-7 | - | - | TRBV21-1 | CEGERSYEQYF | TGTGAGGGGGAAAGGTCCTACGAGCAGTACTTC
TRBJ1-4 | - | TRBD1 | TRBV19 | CASSAQTGGREKLFF | TGTGCCAGTAGTGCTCAAACAGGGGGCCGTGAAAAACTGTTTTTT
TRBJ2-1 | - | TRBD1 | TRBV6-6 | CASRPGTGGNEQFF | TGTGCCAGCAGGCCCGGGACAGGGGGCAATGAGCAGTTCTTC
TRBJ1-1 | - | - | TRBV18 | CASSPQLNTEAFF | TGTGCCAGCTCACCCCAGTTGAACACTGAAGCTTTCTTT
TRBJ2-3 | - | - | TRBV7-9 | CASSLRPSGLSDTQYF | TGTGCCAGCAGCTTAAGGCCTAGTGGGTTGTCAGATACGCAGTATTTT
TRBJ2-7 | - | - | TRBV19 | CASSIDLETGRISEQYF | TGTGCCAGTAGTATAGATCTGGAGACAGGGAGGATTAGCGAGCAGTACTTC
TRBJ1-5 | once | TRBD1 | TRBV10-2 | CASRGQGNQPQHF | TGCGCCAGCAGGGGACAGGGTAATCAGCCCCAGCATTTT
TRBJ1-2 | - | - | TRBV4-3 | CASSEMRGYVYGYTF | TGCGCCAGCAGCGAGATGCGGGGATACGTCTATGGCTACACCTTC
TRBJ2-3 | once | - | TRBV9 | CASSVVGVATDTQYF | TGTGCCAGCAGCGTAGTGGGTGTAGCTACAGATACGCAGTATTTT
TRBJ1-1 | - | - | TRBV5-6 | CASSLDSRNTEAFF | TGTGCCAGCAGCCTGGACAGTCGGAACACTGAAGCTTTCTTT
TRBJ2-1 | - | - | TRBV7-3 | CASSSLAGEQFF | TGTGCCAGCAGCTCTCTAGCCGGTGAGCAGTTCTTC
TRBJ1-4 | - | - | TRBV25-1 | CATSPFSGARDEKLFF | TGTGCCACAAGCCCGTTCTCAGGGGCCCGGGATGAAAAACTGTTTTTT
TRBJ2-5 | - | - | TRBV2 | CASSDPARQIQETQYF | TGTGCCAGCAGTGATCCGGCCAGACAGATCCAAGAGACCCAGTACTTC
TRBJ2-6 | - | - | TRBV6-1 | CASSGGPGANVLTF | TGTGCCAGCAGTGGGGGGCCTGGGGCCAACGTCCTGACTTTC
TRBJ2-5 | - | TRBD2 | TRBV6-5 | CASSFSREGSQETQYF | TGTGCCAGCAGTTTTTCGAGGGAGGGGAGCCAAGAGACCCAGTACTTC
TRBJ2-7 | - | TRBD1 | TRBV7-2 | CASSLQGAQVYEQYF | TGTGCCAGCAGCTTACAGGGGGCGCAGGTCTACGAGCAGTACTTC
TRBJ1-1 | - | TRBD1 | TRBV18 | CASSLRQGSNTEAFF | TGTGCCAGCTCACTTCGACAGGGAAGTAACACTGAAGCTTTCTTT
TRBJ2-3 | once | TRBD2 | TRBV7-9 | CASSLGLAGPTDTQYF | TGTGCCAGCAGCCTGGGACTAGCGGGCCCCACAGATACGCAGTATTTT
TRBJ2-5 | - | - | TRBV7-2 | CASSLRTTSEETQYF | TGTGCCAGCAGCCTCAGGACAACCTCGGAGGAGACCCAGTACTTC
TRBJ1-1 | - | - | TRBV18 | CASSPGGARDTEAFF | TGTGCCAGCTCACCGGGGGGGGCGCGTGACACTGAAGCTTTCTTT
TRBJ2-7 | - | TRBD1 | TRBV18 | CASSPSGGNEQYF | TGTGCCAGCTCACCATCAGGGGGCAACGAGCAGTACTTC
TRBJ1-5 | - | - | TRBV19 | CASSNRELNQPQHF | TGTGCCAGTAGTAATCGGGAGCTAAATCAGCCCCAGCATTTT
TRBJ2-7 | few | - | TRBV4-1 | CASSQVRDLLSEQYF | TGCGCCAGCAGCCAAGTTAGGGACTTGCTGAGCGAGCAGTACTTC
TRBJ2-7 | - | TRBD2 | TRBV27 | CASRWRGAPDYEQYF | TGTGCCAGCAGATGGCGGGGGGCCCCTGATTACGAGCAGTACTTC
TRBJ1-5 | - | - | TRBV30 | CAWSTGDNQPQHF | TGTGCCTGGAGTACAGGAGACAATCAGCCCCAGCATTTT
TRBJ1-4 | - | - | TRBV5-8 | CASSVGPLQGEEKLFF | TGTGCCAGCAGCGTAGGCCCTTTACAGGGTGAAGAAAAACTGTTTTTT
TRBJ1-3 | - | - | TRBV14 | CASSQVRSGNTIYF | TGTGCCAGCAGCCAAGTGCGTTCTGGAAACACCATATATTTT
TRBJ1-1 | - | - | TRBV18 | CASSLTVMNTEAFF | TGTGCCAGCTCACTCACAGTGATGAACACTGAAGCTTTCTTT
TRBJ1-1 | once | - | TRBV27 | CASSRGFEAFF | TGTGCCAGCAGTAGGGGTTTTGAAGCTTTCTTT
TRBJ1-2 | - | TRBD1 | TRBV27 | CASSFLGGVWGYTF | TGTGCCAGCAGTTTTTTAGGGGGCGTGTGGGGCTACACCTTC
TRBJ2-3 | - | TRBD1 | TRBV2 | CASSYDRGGDTQYF | TGTGCCAGCAGTTACGACAGGGGGGGAGATACGCAGTATTTT
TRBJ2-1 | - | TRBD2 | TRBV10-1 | CASSSGLAGGSYNEQFF | TGCGCCAGCAGCTCCGGACTAGCGGGAGGTTCCTACAATGAGCAGTTCTTC
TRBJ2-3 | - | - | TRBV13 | CASSDSGVSSTDTQYF | TGTGCCAGCAGCGACTCAGGGGTATCTAGCACAGATACGCAGTATTTT
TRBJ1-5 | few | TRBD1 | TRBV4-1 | CASSQTGSYQPQHF | TGCGCCAGCAGCCAGACAGGGTCGTATCAGCCCCAGCATTTT
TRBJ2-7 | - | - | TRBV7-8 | CASSPTLRAYEQYF | TGTGCCAGCAGCCCCACGTTACGGGCCTACGAGCAGTACTTC
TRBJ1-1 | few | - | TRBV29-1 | CSVESPDEAFF | TGCAGCGTTGAGTCGCCAGATGAAGCTTTCTTT
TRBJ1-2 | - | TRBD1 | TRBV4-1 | CASSQAQGWNGYTF | TGCGCCAGCAGCCAAGCACAGGGGTGGAATGGCTACACCTTC
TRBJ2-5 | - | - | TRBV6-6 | CASTHWTNQETQYF | TGTGCCAGCACCCACTGGACTAATCAAGAGACCCAGTACTTC
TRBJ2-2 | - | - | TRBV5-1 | CASSSGGRLAGELFF | TGCGCCAGCAGCTCTGGAGGACGGCTAGCCGGGGAGCTGTTTTTT
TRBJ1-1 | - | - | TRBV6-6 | CASSYSVVNTEAFF | TGTGCCAGCAGTTACTCCGTCGTGAACACTGAAGCTTTCTTT
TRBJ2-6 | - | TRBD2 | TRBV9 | CASSYGGGSYGANVLTF | TGTGCCAGCAGCTACGGCGGGGGGTCTTACGGGGCCAACGTCCTGACTTTC
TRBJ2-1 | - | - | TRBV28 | CASSLGSYEQFF | TGTGCCAGCAGTTTAGGCTCTTATGAGCAGTTCTTC
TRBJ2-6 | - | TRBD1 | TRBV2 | CASRRDRAGANVLTF | TGTGCCAGCAGACGGGACAGGGCTGGGGCCAACGTCCTGACTTTC